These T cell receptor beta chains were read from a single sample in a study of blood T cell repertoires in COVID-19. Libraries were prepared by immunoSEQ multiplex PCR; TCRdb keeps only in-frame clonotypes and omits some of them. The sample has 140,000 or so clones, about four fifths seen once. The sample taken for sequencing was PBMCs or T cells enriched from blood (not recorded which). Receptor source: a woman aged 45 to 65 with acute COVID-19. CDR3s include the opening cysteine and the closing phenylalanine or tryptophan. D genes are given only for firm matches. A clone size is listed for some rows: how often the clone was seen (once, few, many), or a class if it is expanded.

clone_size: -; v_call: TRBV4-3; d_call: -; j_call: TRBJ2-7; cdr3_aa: CASSQDSSVPYEQYF; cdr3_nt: TGCGCCAGCAGCCAAGATTCCTCAGTCCCCTACGAGCAGTACTTC
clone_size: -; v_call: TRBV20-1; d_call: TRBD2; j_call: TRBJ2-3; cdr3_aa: CRAGGTDTQYF; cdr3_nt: TGCAGAGCGGGAGGGACAGATACGCAGTATTTT
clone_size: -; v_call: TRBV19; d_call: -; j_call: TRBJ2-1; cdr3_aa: CASSIDRRGAEFF; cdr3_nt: TGTGCCAGTAGTATAGATAGGAGGGGCGCCGAGTTCTTC
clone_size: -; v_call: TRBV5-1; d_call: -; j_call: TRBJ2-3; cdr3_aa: CASSFDTAYTQYF; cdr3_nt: TGCGCCAGCAGCTTTGACACGGCCTATACGCAGTATTTT
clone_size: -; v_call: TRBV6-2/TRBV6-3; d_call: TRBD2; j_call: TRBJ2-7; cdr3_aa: CASSYPKREGLGEQYF; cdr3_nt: TGTGCCAGCAGTTACCCCAAGCGGGAGGGACTCGGCGAGCAGTACTTC
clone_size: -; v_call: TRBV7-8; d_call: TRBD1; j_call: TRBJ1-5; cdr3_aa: CASSTGGAGNQPQHF; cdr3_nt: TGTGCCAGCAGCACAGGGGGCGCGGGCAATCAGCCCCAGCATTTT
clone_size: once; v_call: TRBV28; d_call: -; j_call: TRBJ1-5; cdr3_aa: CASSLLGGQPQHF; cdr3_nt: TGTGCCAGCAGCCTACTGGGGGGACAGCCCCAGCATTTT
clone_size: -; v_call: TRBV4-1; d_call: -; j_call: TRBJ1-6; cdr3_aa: CASSPIGGARGDNSPLHF; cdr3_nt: TGCGCCAGCAGCCCAATAGGAGGGGCTCGGGGGGATAATTCACCCCTCCACTTT
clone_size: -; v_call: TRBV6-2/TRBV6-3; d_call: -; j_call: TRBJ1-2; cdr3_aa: CASSLFTENYGYTF; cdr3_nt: TGTGCCAGCAGTTTATTCACAGAAAACTATGGCTACACCTTC
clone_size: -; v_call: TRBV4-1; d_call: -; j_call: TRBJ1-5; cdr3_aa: CASSQELYQPQHF; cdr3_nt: TGCGCCAGCAGCCAAGAATTATATCAGCCCCAGCATTTT
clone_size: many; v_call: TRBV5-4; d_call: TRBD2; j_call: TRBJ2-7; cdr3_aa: CASSAGLAGSYEQYF; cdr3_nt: TGTGCCAGCAGCGCTGGACTAGCAGGTTCGTACGAGCAGTACTTC
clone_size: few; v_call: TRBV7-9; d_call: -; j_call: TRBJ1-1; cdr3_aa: CASSKRDEAFF; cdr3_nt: TGTGCCAGCAGCAAACGGGATGAAGCTTTCTTT
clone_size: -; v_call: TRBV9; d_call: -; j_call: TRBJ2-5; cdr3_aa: CASSLSGRILSPQYF; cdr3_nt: TGTGCCAGCAGCTTATCCGGGAGAATTCTTAGCCCCCAGTACTTC
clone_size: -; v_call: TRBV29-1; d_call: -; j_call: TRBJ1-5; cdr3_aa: CSVGEATNQPQHF; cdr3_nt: TGCAGCGTAGGGGAGGCTACTAATCAGCCCCAGCATTTT
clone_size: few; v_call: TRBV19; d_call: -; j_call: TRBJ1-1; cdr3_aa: CASSLVGRTSEAFF; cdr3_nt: TGTGCCAGTAGTCTAGTCGGACGGACATCAGAAGCTTTCTTT
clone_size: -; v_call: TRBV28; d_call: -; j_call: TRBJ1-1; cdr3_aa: CASSSGGSNTEAFF; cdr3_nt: TGTGCCAGCAGCTCCGGGGGATCGAACACTGAAGCTTTCTTT
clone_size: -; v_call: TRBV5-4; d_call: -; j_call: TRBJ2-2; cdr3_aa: CASSLDSPGNTGELFF; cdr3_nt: TGTGCCAGCAGCTTGGACTCACCAGGGAACACCGGGGAGCTGTTTTTT
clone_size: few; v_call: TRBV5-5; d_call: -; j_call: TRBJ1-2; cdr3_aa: CASSFQGRYTF; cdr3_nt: TGTGCCAGCAGCTTTCAGGGGCGCTACACCTTC
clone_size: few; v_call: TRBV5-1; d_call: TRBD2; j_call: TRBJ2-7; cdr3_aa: CASSLGAGGPFEQYF; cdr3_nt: TGCGCCAGCAGCTTGGGAGCGGGAGGGCCGTTCGAGCAGTACTTC
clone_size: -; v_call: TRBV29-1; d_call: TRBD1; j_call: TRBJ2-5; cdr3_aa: CSASGQEGETQYF; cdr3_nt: TGCAGCGCCTCGGGACAGGAGGGAGAGACCCAGTACTTC